The clone carrying this TCR beta chain appeared many times. Using its own MiXCR run on the 5' RACE reads, TCRdb lists one record per CDR3 protein. Of roughly 50,000 distinct CDR3 sequences detected, 6% to 8% appear once; the ten largest clones hold 28%. The sample originates from a study of T cells after yellow fever vaccination. There are 15 residues in the CDR3. V dropped 5 bases and J dropped 0; count of bases not matched to a gene: 4. Germline V gene lookup returns CDR1 SGHTA and CDR2 FQGNSA. Material: CD8+ T cells sorted from PBMCs, obtained less than 18 days after the first yellow fever vaccination. V is TRBV7-2 and J is TRBJ2-1, with TRBD1 matching over 7 bases. The receptor was derived from a man between 18 and 29 years old who received the YFV17D yellow fever vaccine. The CDR3 protein is CASSPDRSSYNEQFF. In DNA form, the CDR3 reads TGTGCCAGCAGCCCGGACAGGAGCTCCTACAATGAGCAGTTCTTC.